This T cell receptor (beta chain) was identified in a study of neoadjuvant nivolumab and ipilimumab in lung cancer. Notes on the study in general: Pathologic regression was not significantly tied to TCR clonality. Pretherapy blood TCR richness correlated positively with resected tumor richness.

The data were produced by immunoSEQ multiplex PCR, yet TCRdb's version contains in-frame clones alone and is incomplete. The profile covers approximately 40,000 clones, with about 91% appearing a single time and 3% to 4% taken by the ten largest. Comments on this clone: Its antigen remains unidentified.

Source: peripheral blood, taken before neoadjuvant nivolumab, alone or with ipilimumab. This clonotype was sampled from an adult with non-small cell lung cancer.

The CDR3 is CASSTRVRSTYEQYF. DNA for the CDR3: TGTGCCAGCAGCACTAGGGTTCGGTCTACCTACGAGCAGTACTTC. The chain employs TRBV27 and TRBJ2-7; tentatively, D is TRBD2 (5 bases). The CDR3 is 15 residues long. CDR1 MNHEY and CDR2 SMNVEV come from the germline V gene (reference sequence). V lost 6 bases to trimming and J lost 2 bases, with 17 bases between them.